The 30 T cell receptor beta chains reported below all come from one sample, sequenced in a study of T cell repertoires in cytomegalovirus infection. These receptors' antigens are unknown. TCRdb ran MiXCR on the reads and lists one entry per CDR3 protein. The data hold around 55,000 distinct CDR3 sequences, with roughly 20% observed a single time. Sequencing used CD8+ T cells from cultured PBMCs, obtained from culture after CMV antigen stimulation. These receptors were collected from a human donor in good health (CMV status not recorded). Some clones in this sample may be carry-over from other donors' samples.

This clonotype was detected only a few times. The J gene is TRBJ2-7, the V gene TRBV7-6, with D perhaps matching TRBD1 (7 bases). Germline-derived CDR1 and CDR2 are SGHVS and FNYEAQ. Trimming cost V 3 bases and J 5 bases, with 11 bases left between them. The length of the CDR3 is 13 residues. CDR3 bases: TGTGCCAGCAGCTTGCAGGGGGGCAACGAGCAGTACTTC. It yields the protein CASSLQGGNEQYF.

There are a few counts of this clonotype. CDR3 region: CASSLEFRGGDEQYF. As DNA, the CDR3 is TGTGCCAGCAGCTTAGAGTTTAGGGGAGGCGACGAGCAGTACTTC. The rearrangement links TRBV7-8 to TRBJ2-7, with a possible D match to TRBD2 (6 bases). V was pared by 1 base and J by 5 bases, with 15 bases between. This CDR3 region has 15 residues. Germline V CDR1 and CDR2: SGHVS, FQNEAQ.

DNA of the CDR3: TGTGCCAGCAGCCCGACCCCAGCAAACTCGTACAATGAGCAGTTCTTC. Its translation is CASSPTPANSYNEQFF. This chain links TRBV7-8 with TRBJ2-1; no reliable D call. The CDR3 is 16 residues long. Trimming stripped 5 bases from V and 4 bases from J, with 18 bases between. Germline CDR1 and CDR2: SGHVS and FQNEAQ.

The table lists this clonotype with a few counts. This chain links TRBV7-2 with TRBJ1-5; unclear D gene. The V gene lost 4 bases and the J gene lost 4 bases, with 11 bases spanning the gap. The CDR3 extends over 14 amino acids. Germline V gene sequence: CDR1 SGHTA, CDR2 FQGNSA. DNA for the CDR3: TGTGCCAGCAGCTCCGGGAGATTTAATCAGCCCCAGCATTTT. This translates into CASSSGRFNQPQHF.

This clonotype showed up just a few times. The chain carries TRBV11-2 and TRBJ2-7; 8 bases fit TRBD2. The CDR3 is made up of 15 amino acids. Losses at the gene ends were 2 bases for V and 4 bases for J; bases not matched to a gene: 7. CDR1 is SGHAT, CDR2 FQNNGV, per germline. CDR3 region: CASSLTPSGGYEQYF. The CDR3 DNA reads TGTGCCAGCAGCTTAACTCCGAGCGGGGGTTACGAGCAGTACTTC.

There are a few counts of this clonotype. The chain joins TRBV10-3 to TRBJ2-7; the match to TRBD1 covers 10 bases. Losses at the gene ends were 0 bases for V and 6 bases for J; bases not matched to a gene: 5. From germline, CDR1 is ENHRY and CDR2 SYGVKD. The CDR3 sequence is 15 residues long. The CDR3 here is CAISESGTGAPEQYF. CDR3 bases: TGTGCCATCAGTGAGTCAGGGACAGGGGCCCCCGAGCAGTACTTC.

This clonotype showed up many times. The chain employs TRBV11-2 and TRBJ2-1; 12 bases fit TRBD2. Per the germline V gene, CDR1 is SGHAT and CDR2 is FQNNGV. The CDR3 runs 15 residues. Losses at the gene ends were 5 bases for V and 4 bases for J; bases not matched to a gene: 3. CDR3 residues: CASSHLAGGYNEQFF. The CDR3 DNA reads as TGTGCCAGCAGCCATCTAGCGGGAGGGTACAATGAGCAGTTCTTC.

This rearrangement joins TRBV6-1 to TRBJ2-5, with 7 bases aligning to TRBD1. Trimming took 5 bases from V and 4 from J; bases not matched to a gene: 7. The germline gives CDR1 MNHNS, CDR2 SASEGT. This CDR3 has 14 residues. This CDR3 reads CASSYEGTVETQYF. The CDR3 DNA reads TGTGCCAGCAGTTACGAAGGGACAGTAGAGACCCAGTACTTC.

V usage is TRBV7-9 and J usage is TRBJ2-2, with TRBD1 as a possible D gene (6 bases). This CDR3 spans 13 amino acids. V gave up 4 bases and J gave up 4 bases, with 7 bases separating them. Germline V gene data show CDR1 as SEHNR and CDR2 as FQNEAQ (reference sequence). CDR3 in DNA: TGTGCCAGCAGCTCAGGGGTCACCGGGGAGCTGTTTTTT. This codes for CASSSGVTGELFF. Full variable domain (rest looked up from reference TRBV7-9 and TRBJ2-2): DTGVSQNPRHKITKRGQNVTFRCDPISEHNRLYWYRQTLGQGPEFLTYFQNEAQLEKSRLLSDRFSAERPKGSFSTLEIQRTEQGDSAMYLCASSSGVTGELFFGEGSRLTVL.

This clonotype was detected only a few times. The chain recombines TRBV11-2 with TRBJ2-3, with 15 bases lining up with TRBD2. Trimming cost V 4 bases and J 5 bases; bases outside gene matches: 4. The length of the CDR3 is 16 residues. The germline V gene encodes CDR1 SGHAT and CDR2 FQNNGV. The CDR3 region is CASSYGTSGRLDTQYF. In DNA form, the CDR3 reads TGTGCCAGCAGCTACGGGACTAGCGGGAGGTTAGATACGCAGTATTTT. The full variable domain, its missing parts supplied by reference TRBV11-2 and TRBJ2-3, is EAGVAQSPRYKIIEKRQSVAFWCNPISGHATLYWYQQILGQGPKLLIQFQNNGVVDDSQLPKDRFSAERLKGVDSTLKIQPAKLEDSAVYLCASSYGTSGRLDTQYFGPGTRLTVL.

This clonotype has only a few counts. The chain carries TRBV7-8 and TRBJ2-5, with D perhaps given as TRBD1 or TRBD2 (6 bases each). CDR3 length: 14 residues. V shed 0 bases and J shed 3 bases, with 8 bases lying between them. The germline gives CDR1 SGHVS, CDR2 FQNEAQ. The CDR3 DNA reads as TGTGCCAGCAGCTTAGCAGGGGGGAAAGAGACCCAGTACTTC. Amino acids: CASSLAGGKETQYF.

This clonotype is a singleton in its sample. The chain couples TRBV28 to TRBJ2-7; the match to TRBD2 covers 8 bases. CDR3 length: 15 amino acids. Germline V gene sequence: CDR1 MDHEN, CDR2 SYDVKM. With 6 bases clipped from V and 1 base from J, the junction kept 8 bases outside the gene matches. The CDR3 DNA is TGTGCCAGCAGCTGGGGCGGGGGGAAGTCCTACGAGCAGTACTTC. Its translation: CASSWGGGKSYEQYF.

The chain recombines TRBV12-5 with TRBJ1-1; no clear D gene. With 1 base removed from V and 5 bases from J, the gap between germline ends came to 5 bases. The germline CDR1 and CDR2 sequences are LGHNT and FRNRAP. The CDR3 is 12 residues long. The CDR3 DNA sequence: TGTGCTAGTGGTTTGGGGCTGACTGAAGCTTTCTTT. Amino acid sequence: CASGLGLTEAFF.

This clonotype was seen once. In DNA, the CDR3 is TGTGCCAGCAGCGGGGACAGTCTTAGGCCAGATACGCAGTATTTT. Amino acids: CASSGDSLRPDTQYF. The chain links TRBV7-6 to TRBJ2-3; 7 bases match TRBD1. This CDR3 spans 15 amino acids. CDR1 and CDR2 from the germline V gene are SGHVS and FNYEAQ. V was clipped by 5 bases and J by 4 bases; unmatched bases: 9.

The rearrangement links TRBV11-3 to TRBJ2-3, with 8 nucleotides matching TRBD1. Germline V gives CDR1 SGHNT, CDR2 YENEEA. The CDR3 sequence is 16 residues long. The junction had 9 bases not matched to a gene; V was cut back by 5 bases and J by 2 bases. The DNA for the CDR3 is TGTGCCAGCAGCCCAGGGGACAGGTGGTCCACAGATACGCAGTATTTT. Translating it yields CASSPGDRWSTDTQYF.

The chain couples TRBV5-1 to TRBJ2-1; 9 bases are shared with TRBD1. The CDR3 is made up of 15 amino acids. Germline V CDR1 and CDR2: SGHRS, YFSETQ. Germline trimming cut 1 base from V and 8 bases from J; bases unmatched to any gene: 7. The CDR3 is CASSLRDRDGDEQFF. In DNA, the CDR3 is TGCGCCAGCAGCTTGAGGGACAGGGATGGCGATGAGCAGTTCTTC.

The sample holds a few counts of this clonotype. V and J are TRBV30 and TRBJ1-5; tentatively, D is TRBD1 (5 bases). The germline gives CDR1 GTSNPN, CDR2 SVGIG (reference sequence). V was cut by 2 bases and J by 9 bases, with 14 bases left in between. The CDR3 runs to 13 residues. The chain's CDR3 is CAWSRAGTPPQHF. CDR3 DNA: TGTGCCTGGAGTCGGGCAGGGACTCCGCCCCAGCATTTT.

V usage is TRBV7-9 and J usage is TRBJ2-7; 16 bases fit TRBD2. The germline gives CDR1 SEHNR, CDR2 FQNEAQ (reference sequence). J was trimmed by 2 bases and V by 5 bases; bases with no gene match: 6. The CDR3 totals 17 residues. CDR3 residues: CASSLGLAGGPTYEQYF. CDR3 coding DNA: TGTGCCAGCAGCCTGGGACTAGCGGGGGGGCCTACCTACGAGCAGTACTTC.

The gene calls are TRBV6-2 or TRBV6-3 and TRBJ1-5, with 7 bases fitting TRBD1. There are 13 residues in the CDR3. CDR1 and CDR2 from the germline V gene are MNHEY and SVGEGT. Trimming took 10 bases from V and 4 from J; bases not matched to a gene: 7. CDR3: CATRDSQNQPQHF. The CDR3 nucleotides read TGTGCCACCAGGGACAGCCAGAATCAGCCCCAGCATTTT.

The genes are TRBV7-7 and TRBJ2-7; a possible D gene is TRBD2 (6 bases). This CDR3 is built from 14 residues. Trimming cost V 2 bases and J 2 bases, with 10 bases left between them. Germline V gene data show CDR1 as SSHAT and CDR2 as FNYEAQ (reference sequence). Here the CDR3 DNA reads TGTGCCAGCAGCTTATCGGGGGAAACCTACGAGCAGTACTTC. Its protein is CASSLSGETYEQYF.

In its sample, this clonotype was seen a few times. J is TRBJ2-7 and V is TRBV5-1; D is possibly TRBD1 (5 bases). From germline, CDR1 is SGHRS and CDR2 YFSETQ. The CDR3 length is 16 residues. Trimming shortened V by 1 base and J by 1 base, and 15 bases separated the two germline ends. The CDR3 nucleotides read TGCGCCAGCAGCTTGAGATGGGGCGACAGATCCTACGAGCAGTACTTC. Protein: CASSLRWGDRSYEQYF.

The V and J genes are TRBV19 and TRBJ2-2; 7 nucleotides align to TRBD1. This CDR3 has 15 amino acids. Germline trimming cut 7 bases from V and 4 bases from J; bases unmatched to any gene: 9. CDR1 is LNHDA, CDR2 SQIVND, per germline (reference sequence). The CDR3 sequence is CASTPEGAGTGELFF. The CDR3 DNA reads as TGTGCCAGTACCCCTGAGGGGGCTGGCACCGGGGAGCTGTTTTTT.

This CDR3 is CSVGAGVVNEQFF. Written as DNA, the CDR3 is TGCAGCGTTGGAGCGGGAGTGGTCAATGAGCAGTTCTTC. V usage is TRBV29-1 and J usage is TRBJ2-1, with 8 bases aligning to TRBD2. This CDR3 spans 13 amino acids. The V segment lost 4 bases and the J segment 6 bases; nucleotides outside the gene matches: 5. From germline, CDR1 is SQVTM and CDR2 ANQGSEA.

The chain combines TRBV7-6 with TRBJ1-1; D uncertain. Germline CDR1 SGHVS, CDR2 FNYEAQ. This CDR3 is built from 14 residues. V dropped 1 base and J dropped 8 bases, with 14 bases sitting between them. CDR3 loop: CASSLGINSMEAFF. Written as DNA, the CDR3 is TGTGCCAGCAGCTTAGGAATTAATTCAATGGAAGCTTTCTTT.

This clonotype was counted at least ten times. V gene TRBV11-1 combines with J gene TRBJ1-4, with 9 bases that match TRBD1. Germline loops: CDR1 SGHAT, CDR2 FQDESV (reference sequence). V was clipped by 5 bases and J by 10 bases; unmatched bases: 5. The CDR3 is 13 residues long. CDR3 in amino acids: CASSVTGGGKLFF. The CDR3 region has the DNA TGTGCCAGCAGCGTGACAGGGGGAGGAAAACTGTTTTTT.

There are many counts of this clonotype. The V call is TRBV5-6, the J call TRBJ2-7; D call uncertain. V shed 1 base and J shed 0 bases, with 2 bases lying between them. Germline assignment: CDR1 SGHDT and CDR2 YYEEEE. The CDR3 has 12 amino acids. CDR3 nucleotides: TGTGCCAGCAGCTTGTACTCCTACGAGCAGTACTTC. Translation: CASSLYSYEQYF.

This clonotype has more than one count but fewer than ten. The chain recombines TRBV7-9 with TRBJ1-2; tentatively, D is TRBD1 (6 bases). This CDR3 is built from 13 residues. CDR1 is SEHNR, CDR2 FQNEAQ, per germline (reference sequence). V lost 4 bases and J lost 5, with 11 bases in between. Here the CDR3 reads CASSYTTGYGYTF. The CDR3 bases are TGTGCCAGCAGCTACACAACAGGGTATGGCTACACCTTC.

The chain combines TRBV2 with TRBJ2-2; 7 bases agree with TRBD1. Trimming took 1 base from V and 7 from J; bases not matched to a gene: 6. CDR1 and CDR2 (germline): SNHLY, FYNNEI. The CDR3 sequence is 15 residues long. The CDR3 here is CASSEGTGGLGELFF. Here the CDR3 DNA reads TGTGCCAGCAGTGAAGGGACAGGAGGACTCGGGGAGCTGTTTTTT.

The chain is built from TRBV27 and TRBJ2-2, with 10 bases that match TRBD2. Germline values: CDR1 MNHEY, CDR2 SMNVEV (reference sequence). Trimming took 5 bases from V and 4 from J; bases not matched to a gene: 19. This CDR3 spans 20 amino acids. The CDR3, as DNA: TGTGCCAGCAGTCAGAGGGGGGCTCGAGCGGGAGGGCCCCTCACCGGGGAGCTGTTTTTT. Its translation: CASSQRGARAGGPLTGELFF.

Remarks on this clonotype: Mismatch with germline at one junction end may stem from a read error. The rearrangement links TRBV27 to TRBJ2-7, with a weak D call TRBD2 (7 bases). Germline V gives CDR1 MNHEY, CDR2 SMNVEV (reference sequence). The CDR3 sequence is 15 residues long. CDR3: CASSLSGGWMYGQYF. CDR3 coding DNA: TGTGCCAGCAGCCTATCGGGGGGCTGGATGTACGGGCAGTACTTC.